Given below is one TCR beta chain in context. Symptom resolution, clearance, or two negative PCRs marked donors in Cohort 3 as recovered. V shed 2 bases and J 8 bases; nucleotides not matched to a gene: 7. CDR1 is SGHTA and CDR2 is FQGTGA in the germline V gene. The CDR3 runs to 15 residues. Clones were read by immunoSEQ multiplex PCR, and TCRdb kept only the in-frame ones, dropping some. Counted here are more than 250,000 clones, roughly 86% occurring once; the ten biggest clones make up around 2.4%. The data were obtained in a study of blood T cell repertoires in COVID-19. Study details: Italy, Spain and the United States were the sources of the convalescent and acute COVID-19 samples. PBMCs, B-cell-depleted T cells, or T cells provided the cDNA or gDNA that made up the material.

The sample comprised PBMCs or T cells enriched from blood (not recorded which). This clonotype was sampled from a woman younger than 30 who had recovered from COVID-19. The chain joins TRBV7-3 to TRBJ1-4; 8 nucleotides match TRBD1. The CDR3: CASSLDPGGGEKLFF. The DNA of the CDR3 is TGTGCCAGCAGCTTAGACCCAGGGGGCGGCGAAAAACTGTTTTTT.